The 14 T cell receptor beta chains listed next were all sequenced from one sample in a study of lymphopenia after photon versus proton radiotherapy. TCRdb's table, derived via immunoSEQ multiplex PCR, lists solely in-frame clones and lacks some. The table lists approximately 21,000 clones, around 85% of them singletons. The sample in question was peripheral blood, obtained from a patient treated with photon-based radiotherapy. The source is a man in his 60s with pancreatic cancer.

CDR3 sequence (DNA): TGCGCCAGCAGCTCGGGCCTAGCGGGGGTCCAAGAGACCCAGTACTTC. Residues: CASSSGLAGVQETQYF. V usage is TRBV5-1 and J usage is TRBJ2-5, with 10 bases lining up with TRBD2. V lost 3 bases, J lost 1 base, and 6 bases stayed unmatched. Germline loops: CDR1 SGHRS, CDR2 YFSETQ. The CDR3 sequence is 16 residues long.

V is TRBV19 and J is TRBJ1-1; D is unclear. This CDR3 is built from 10 residues. The V gene's germline CDR1 is LNHDA and CDR2 SQIVND (reference sequence). V lost 6 bases and J lost 7, with 6 bases in between. The CDR3 DNA is TGTGCCAGTAGGGGTCATGAAGCTTTCTTT. It translates to CASRGHEAFF.

The rearrangement uses TRBV30 and TRBJ1-3, with TRBD1 as a possible D gene (5 bases). CDR3 size: 12 residues. V was trimmed by 1 base and J by 7 bases, leaving 8 bases between them. Germline-derived CDR1 and CDR2 are GTSNPN and SVGIG (reference sequence). The CDR3: CAWSGGGNTIYF. The CDR3 coding sequence is TGTGCCTGGAGTGGGGGGGGGAACACCATATATTTT.

This chain links TRBV30 with TRBJ1-5; D might be TRBD1 (5 bases). V was cut by 2 bases and J by 4 bases, with 15 bases left in between. The V gene's germline CDR1 is GTSNPN and CDR2 SVGIG (reference sequence). The CDR3 is 15 residues long. CDR3 coding DNA: TGTGCCTGGAGTCAACCCGACAGTCGGAATCAGCCCCAGCATTTT. Its protein product is CAWSQPDSRNQPQHF.

The gene calls are TRBV29-1 and TRBJ2-1; no firm D call. V lost 1 base and J lost 5, with 15 bases in between. Germline loops: CDR1 SQVTM, CDR2 ANQGSEA. CDR3 length: 15 amino acids. The CDR3 DNA reads as TGCAGCGTTGAAGGCCGCTTGAGGCCAAACAATGAGCAGTTCTTC. Translation: CSVEGRLRPNNEQFF.

There are a few counts of this clone. This chain's CDR3 is CASHTTGSYEQYF. The CDR3 DNA reads TGTGCCAGCCATACGACAGGCTCCTACGAGCAGTACTTC. The rearrangement uses TRBV6-5 and TRBJ2-7; D may be TRBD1 (6 bases). V was clipped by 8 bases and J by 0 bases, with 11 bases between them. There are 13 residues in the CDR3. Looked up from germline, CDR1 is MNHEY and CDR2 is SVGAGI.

The chain joins TRBV5-1 to TRBJ1-2; 9 bases map to TRBD1. V was pared by 7 bases and J by 11 bases, with 12 bases of the junction left unmatched. Looked up from germline, CDR1 is SGHRS and CDR2 is YFSETQ. There are 13 residues in the CDR3. The CDR3 here is CASQLPGQGLYTF. DNA of the CDR3: TGCGCCAGCCAACTACCGGGACAGGGTTTGTACACCTTC.

J is TRBJ1-1 and V is TRBV4-2; 8 bases agree with TRBD1. The CDR3 is made up of 18 amino acids. J was trimmed by 3 bases and V by 0 bases; bases with no gene match: 12. Per germline, CDR1 LGHNA and CDR2 YNFKEQ. The CDR3: CASSQEPGGALGDTEAFF. The DNA of the CDR3 is TGTGCCAGCAGCCAAGAACCAGGGGGCGCATTAGGGGACACTGAAGCTTTCTTT.

This clone was seen just once. CDR3 sequence: CACDGDWYNEQFF. The CDR3 region has the DNA TGTGCCTGCGATGGGGACTGGTACAATGAGCAGTTCTTC. The chain links TRBV30 to TRBJ2-1, with a tentative D call TRBD2 (6 bases). The germline V gene encodes CDR1 GTSNPN and CDR2 SVGIG (reference sequence). V lost 6 bases to trimming and J lost 4 bases, with 13 bases between them. The CDR3 is 13 amino acids.

The chain carries TRBV5-1 and TRBJ2-5, with 8 bases aligning to TRBD2. V lost 4 bases to trimming and J lost 4 bases; unmatched junction nucleotides: 9. CDR1 is SGHRS and CDR2 is YFSETQ in the germline V gene. This CDR3 is 15 amino acids long. The CDR3 is CASSPNSGGAETQYF. Written as DNA, the CDR3 is TGCGCCAGCAGCCCAAACTCGGGGGGGGCAGAGACCCAGTACTTC.

The chain has TRBV7-2 and TRBJ2-1; 10 nucleotides agree with TRBD1. CDR3 length equals 15 residues. Germline CDR1 reads SGHTA; CDR2 reads FQGNSA. J was trimmed by 7 bases and V by 5 bases; bases with no gene match: 8. In nucleotides, the CDR3 is TGTGCCAGCAGCCAGGACAGGGGGGCTTGGAATGAGCAGTTCTTC. Translated, it gives CASSQDRGAWNEQFF.

The gene calls are TRBV9 and TRBJ2-7; 9 positions match TRBD2. The germline CDR1 and CDR2 sequences are SGDLS and YYNGEE. The CDR3 extends over 15 amino acids. The V segment lost 4 bases and the J segment 7 bases; nucleotides outside the gene matches: 12. CDR3 in DNA: TGTGCCAGCAGCCCCGGGAGAGCGGGGGGCGGAGAGCAGTACTTC. This sequence encodes CASSPGRAGGGEQYF.

This clone was seen a few times. The chain joins TRBV7-4 to TRBJ1-3; D remains ambiguous. V was shortened by 5 bases and J by 0 bases, with 17 bases between the two germline ends. Germline loops: CDR1 SGHVT, CDR2 SQSDAQ. The CDR3 runs 17 residues. CDR3 DNA: TGTGCCAGCAGCGTCGTCGATGGAGGCGACTCTGGAAACACCATATATTTT. Protein sequence: CASSVVDGGDSGNTIYF. Looking up the rest from reference TRBV7-4 and TRBJ1-3 gives the full variable domain: GAGVSQSPRYKVAKRGRDVALRCDSISGHVTLYWYRQTLGQGSEVLTYSQSDAQRDKSGRPSGRFSAERPERSVSTLKIQRTEQGDSAVYLCASSVVDGGDSGNTIYFGEGSWLTVV.

The V gene is TRBV5-5, the J gene TRBJ1-6; 8 positions agree with TRBD1. After removal of 2 bases from V and 9 bases from J, the junction contained 7 bases not matched to a gene. CDR3 length: 15 residues. Germline-derived CDR1 and CDR2 are SGHKS and YYEKEE (reference sequence). The CDR3 spells CASSFGNRGSSPLHF. CDR3 coding DNA: TGTGCCAGCAGCTTTGGGAACAGGGGGAGTTCACCCCTCCACTTT.